The rows below give T cell receptor beta chains drawn from one sample of a study of identical twins. TCRdb re-called the 5' RACE reads through MiXCR, storing one row per CDR3 protein. Of about 470,000 distinct CDR3 sequences in the sample, around 24% were seen once. The sample was also linked to a second study, of T cells expressing NK-cell markers.

The sequencing sample was made of CD4+ T cells sorted from blood. The source of these receptors is a woman aged 18-29 years in good health. The CDR3 runs from the conserved cysteine through the conserved F or W. D genes are given only for firm matches. Size tells how often a clone was seen (once, few, many) or the class of an expanded clone, and some rows leave it out.

d_gene: -
v_gene: TRBV4-3
abundance: -
j_gene: TRBJ2-7
CDR3nt: TGCGCCAGCAGCCAAGATAAGGGGACCTACGAGCAGTACTTC
CDR3aa: CASSQDKGTYEQYF

d_gene: -
v_gene: TRBV21-1
abundance: few
j_gene: TRBJ2-1
CDR3nt: TGTGCCAGCAGCATTGCACCTGGGACTAGCGGGGGGGGCGGAGTCGATGAGCAGTTCTTC
CDR3aa: CASSIAPGTSGGGGVDEQFF

d_gene: -
v_gene: TRBV3-1
abundance: few
j_gene: TRBJ2-2
CDR3nt: TGTGCCAGCAGCTTGGGGCCTGCGAGCACCGGGGAGCTGTTTTTT
CDR3aa: CASSLGPASTGELFF

d_gene: -
v_gene: TRBV20-1
abundance: -
j_gene: TRBJ2-3
CDR3nt: TGCAGTGCTACGACAGGAGCTAGCACAGATACGCAGTATTTT
CDR3aa: CSATTGASTDTQYF

d_gene: -
v_gene: TRBV9
abundance: -
j_gene: TRBJ1-2
CDR3nt: TGTGCCAGCAGCCCAGGACTTCCCTATGGCTACACCTTC
CDR3aa: CASSPGLPYGYTF

d_gene: -
v_gene: TRBV12-3/TRBV12-4
abundance: -
j_gene: TRBJ2-3
CDR3nt: TGTGCCAGCAACTCAGGGGAGAGCGAACCCACGGATACGCAGTATTTT
CDR3aa: CASNSGESEPTDTQYF

d_gene: -
v_gene: TRBV5-4
abundance: few
j_gene: TRBJ2-3
CDR3nt: TGTGCCAGCAGCTTAGGCGCTTACCGATCAGATACGCAGTATTTT
CDR3aa: CASSLGAYRSDTQYF

d_gene: -
v_gene: TRBV9
abundance: once
j_gene: TRBJ1-6
CDR3nt: TGTGCCAGCAGCGCGGAGGGAGGCGGGGCACCCCTCCACTTT
CDR3aa: CASSAEGGGAPLHF

d_gene: -
v_gene: TRBV7-3
abundance: few
j_gene: TRBJ1-5
CDR3nt: TGTGCCAGCAGCTTCTTGGGGGGCTATCAGCCCCAGCATTTT
CDR3aa: CASSFLGGYQPQHF

d_gene: -
v_gene: TRBV2
abundance: -
j_gene: TRBJ1-1
CDR3nt: TGTGCCAGCAGTGAATCTGGGGATTGGGCTTTCTTT
CDR3aa: CASSESGDWAFF

d_gene: -
v_gene: TRBV12-3/TRBV12-4
abundance: once
j_gene: TRBJ1-4
CDR3nt: TGTGCCTTCAGTTTAGGATTTAGTCGGGGGCGAACAAATGAAAAACTGTTTTTT
CDR3aa: CAFSLGFSRGRTNEKLFF